This T cell receptor beta chain is from a study of cytomegalovirus exposure and HLA in healthy donors. General study results and limits: Reportedly, a later analysis found an Asian-associated ancestry cluster had fewer N-insertions than the roughly 630-donor mean. It emerged from a later analysis that several of the most significant clusters appeared to be linked to common viral pathogens. A later analysis linked about 17,000 TCR beta sequences to HLA alleles at 0.05 false discovery rate.

Germline CDR1 and CDR2: SGDLS and YYNGEE. The CDR3 spans 15 residues. The V gene lost 3 bases and the J gene lost 6 bases, with 19 bases spanning the gap. Primers included in the PCR were 60 Vbeta and 13 Jbeta primers. Some clones are missing from TCRdb's copy, which holds only in-frame ones; the method was immunoSEQ multiplex PCR. The table records about 180,000 clones, roughly 84% of them present only once. As regards this clone: What it binds is not known.

The clonotype was recovered from a girl aged 2 to 9 in good health and CMV-seropositive. Sequencing was performed on PBMCs. The rearrangement joins TRBV9 to TRBJ2-7, with D perhaps TRBD1 (5 bases). This CDR3 reads CASSATQGTASEQYF. The CDR3 DNA follows: TGTGCCAGCAGCGCTACTCAGGGTACCGCATCCGAGCAGTACTTC.